Presented here are 14 T cell receptor beta chains from one specimen sequenced in a study of blood T cell repertoires in COVID-19. Libraries were prepared by immunoSEQ multiplex PCR; TCRdb keeps only in-frame clonotypes and omits some of them. The data hold about 140,000 clones, with around 82% observed a single time. The sequencing input was PBMCs or T cells enriched from blood (not recorded which). The receptor source for this set is a woman in her forties or fifties who had recovered from COVID-19.

The chain couples TRBV5-5 to TRBJ2-3; TRBD2 aligns across 8 bases. Germline V CDR1 and CDR2: SGHKS, YYEKEE (reference sequence). The CDR3 runs to 16 residues. J was trimmed by 4 bases and V by 0 bases; bases with no gene match: 7. The DNA for the CDR3 is TGTGCCAGCAGCTTGGCCCCGGGGGGGCGTCCAGATACGCAGTATTTT. It codes for CASSLAPGGRPDTQYF.

V is TRBV7-9 and J is TRBJ1-5, with 10 bases that match TRBD1. Germline V gives CDR1 SEHNR, CDR2 FQNEAQ (reference sequence). The CDR3 is 17 amino acids. V dropped 1 base and J dropped 7; count of bases not matched to a gene: 10. As DNA, the CDR3 is TGTGCCAGCAGCTTAGGCGCCGGGACAGGGGTTGAGCAGCCCCAGCATTTT. Translating gives CASSLGAGTGVEQPQHF.

There are many counts of this clone. The rearrangement uses TRBV2 and TRBJ1-6, with TRBD1 matching 10 bases. CDR1 and CDR2 (germline): SNHLY, FYNNEI. The V gene end was trimmed by 2 bases and the J gene end by 9 bases; junction bases not matched to a gene: 7. The length of the CDR3 is 16 residues. CDR3 protein: CASSELVGTGVSPLHF. The CDR3 bases are TGTGCCAGCAGTGAACTTGTAGGGACAGGGGTTTCACCCCTCCACTTT.

This chain uses TRBV5-8 with TRBJ2-3, with D perhaps matching TRBD2 (5 bases). The V gene's germline CDR1 is SGHTS and CDR2 YDEGEE. Trimming took 0 bases from V and 5 from J, leaving 16 bases between them. CDR3 length equals 16 residues. CDR3 protein: CASSLAGGQSRDTQYF. Written as DNA, the CDR3 is TGTGCCAGCAGCTTGGCTGGAGGCCAAAGCCGAGATACGCAGTATTTT.

This rearrangement joins TRBV24-1 to TRBJ2-1; D ambiguous. The CDR3 is 16 amino acids. Per germline, CDR1 KGHDR and CDR2 SFDVKD. The V end lost 3 bases, the J end lost 0 bases, and 11 bases lay between the germline ends. DNA of the CDR3: TGTGCCACCAGTGATCTTAATCCGAGCTCCTACAATGAGCAGTTCTTC. Translating it yields CATSDLNPSSYNEQFF.

The chain couples TRBV7-9 to TRBJ2-5; 7 bases map to TRBD2. This CDR3 comprises 14 residues. In germline, CDR1 is SEHNR, CDR2 FQNEAQ (reference sequence). Germline trimming cut 2 bases from V and 3 bases from J; bases unmatched to any gene: 3. Here the CDR3 reads CASSLTRGEETQYF. In DNA, the CDR3 is TGTGCCAGCAGCTTAACCCGGGGGGAAGAGACCCAGTACTTC.

The J gene is TRBJ1-4, the V gene TRBV18; 9 bases map to TRBD1. The trim removed 4 bases at V and 5 bases at J, leaving 5 bases unmatched. This CDR3 is 15 amino acids long. Per the germline V gene, CDR1 is KGHSH and CDR2 is LQKENI. The CDR3 coding sequence is TGTGCCAGCTCACGGGACAGGGTGTCCAATGAAAAACTGTTTTTT. Encoded protein: CASSRDRVSNEKLFF. The complete variable domain, with remaining parts taken from reference TRBV18 and TRBJ1-4, reads NAGVMQNPRHLVRRRGQEARLRCSPMKGHSHVYWYRQLPEEGLKFMVYLQKENIIDESGMPKERFSAEFPKEGPSILRIQQVVRGDSAAYFCASSRDRVSNEKLFFGSGTQLSVL.

This clone was observed a single time. V is TRBV7-9 and J is TRBJ1-1; no firm D call. V lost 4 bases to trimming and J lost 3 bases, with 9 bases between them. Looked up from germline, CDR1 is SEHNR and CDR2 is FQNEAQ (reference sequence). The CDR3 runs to 13 residues. Here the CDR3 reads CASSWVEDTEAFF. The CDR3 nucleotides read TGTGCCAGCAGCTGGGTCGAGGACACTGAAGCTTTCTTT. The entire variable domain, with the rest obtained from reference TRBV7-9 and TRBJ1-1, is as follows: DTGVSQNPRHKITKRGQNVTFRCDPISEHNRLYWYRQTLGQGPEFLTYFQNEAQLEKSRLLSDRFSAERPKGSFSTLEIQRTEQGDSAMYLCASSWVEDTEAFFGQGTRLTVV.

The V and J genes are TRBV27 and TRBJ2-3; a possible D gene is TRBD2 (6 bases). Germline V lookup: CDR1 MNHEY, CDR2 SMNVEV (reference sequence). V dropped 4 bases and J dropped 1 base, with 9 bases sitting between them. CDR3 length: 14 amino acids. For the CDR3, the DNA is TGTGCCAGCAGTTCGGGCGGGGGCACAGATACGCAGTATTTT. It translates to CASSSGGGTDTQYF.

This chain uses TRBV6-5 with TRBJ2-3; D is possibly TRBD2 (8 bases). Trimming left V 6 bases short and J 3 bases short, with 16 bases between. This CDR3 has 15 residues. The germline V gene has CDR1 MNHEY and CDR2 SVGAGI. CDR3 nucleotide sequence: TGTGCCAGCAGGGGGGACAGCGGGGGAACAGATACGCAGTATTTT. Amino acid sequence: CASRGDSGGTDTQYF.

V is TRBV5-1 and J is TRBJ2-1; 7 nucleotides line up with TRBD2. Looked up from germline, CDR1 is SGHRS and CDR2 is YFSETQ. The CDR3 contains 14 residues. V was clipped by 2 bases and J by 7 bases; unmatched bases: 6. CDR3 sequence reads: CASSLTGGANEQFF. CDR3 sequence (DNA): TGCGCCAGCAGCTTAACGGGGGGTGCAAATGAGCAGTTCTTC. The complete variable domain, with remaining parts taken from reference TRBV5-1 and TRBJ2-1, reads KAGVTQTPRYLIKTRGQQVTLSCSPISGHRSVSWYQQTPGQGLQFLFEYFSETQRNKGNFPGRFSGRQFSNSRSEMNVSTLELGDSALYLCASSLTGGANEQFFGPGTRLTVL.

This clone appeared a few times. The chain recombines TRBV12-3 or TRBV12-4 with TRBJ2-2, with no clear D. Trimming removed 7 bases from V and 5 bases from J, with 8 bases in between. The CDR3 totals 12 residues. The CDR3 DNA follows: TGTGCCAGCATGGGCCGGACCGGGGAGCTGTTTTTT. It translates to CASMGRTGELFF.

The V and J genes are TRBV9 and TRBJ2-5, with unresolved D. Germline V lookup: CDR1 SGDLS, CDR2 YYNGEE. Trimming took off 2 bases at V and 2 bases at J, with 7 bases between the two ends. The CDR3 sequence is 13 residues long. This CDR3 reads CASSVSLQETQYF. The CDR3 nucleotides read TGTGCCAGCAGCGTGAGCTTACAAGAGACCCAGTACTTC.

The chain joins TRBV12-3 or TRBV12-4 to TRBJ1-4, with 7 bases that match TRBD1. With V trimmed by 7 bases and J by 4 bases, 0 bases remained unmatched. The CDR3 covers 12 residues. In nucleotides, the CDR3 is TGTGCCAGCACAGGGGGTAATGAAAAACTGTTTTTT. Its protein is CASTGGNEKLFF.